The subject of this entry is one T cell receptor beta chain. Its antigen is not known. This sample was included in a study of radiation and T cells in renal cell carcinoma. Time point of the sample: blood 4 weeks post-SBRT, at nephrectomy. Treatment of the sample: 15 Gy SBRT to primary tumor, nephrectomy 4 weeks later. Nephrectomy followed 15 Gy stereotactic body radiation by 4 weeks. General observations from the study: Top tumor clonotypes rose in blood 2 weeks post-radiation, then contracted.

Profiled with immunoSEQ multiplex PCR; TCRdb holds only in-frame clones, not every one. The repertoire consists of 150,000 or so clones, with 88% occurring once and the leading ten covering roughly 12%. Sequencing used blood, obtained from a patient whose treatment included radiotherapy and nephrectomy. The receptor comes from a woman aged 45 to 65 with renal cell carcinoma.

CDR3 protein: CASSSTGTDNEQFF. The CDR3 bases are TGTGCCAGCAGCTCAACCGGGACGGACAATGAGCAGTTCTTC. This sequence joins TRBV7-3 and TRBJ2-1; D tentatively fits TRBD1 or TRBD2 (5 bases each). The CDR3 totals 14 residues. Germline assignment: CDR1 SGHTA and CDR2 FQGTGA. With 4 bases removed from V and 5 bases from J, the gap between germline ends came to 12 bases.